The 18 T cell receptor beta chains below come from one sample, sequenced in a study of shared clonotypes between healthy human individuals. Measured with immunoSEQ multiplex PCR; TCRdb has only the in-frame clones, and not every one. In the table there are 100,000 to 120,000 clones, approximately 70% of which are singletons. Sequencing was carried out using memory CD8+ T cells sorted from blood. Noted subset: CD45RO+ cells pooled with CCR7-negative TemRA cells. These receptors all stem from a woman aged 25 to 45 in good health.

The chain couples TRBV28 to TRBJ2-5, with D possibly TRBD1 on 6 matching bases. CDR1 and CDR2 from the germline V gene are MDHEN and SYDVKM. V dropped 6 bases and J dropped 2 bases, with 7 bases sitting between them. The CDR3 has 12 amino acids. The CDR3 here is CASRTGQETQYF. The DNA of the CDR3 is TGTGCCAGCAGGACAGGACAAGAGACCCAGTACTTC. Full variable domain (remainder filled in from reference TRBV28 and TRBJ2-5): DVKVTQSSRYLVKRTGEKVFLECVQDMDHENMFWYRQDPGLGLRLIYFSYDVKMKEKGDIPEGYSVSREKKERFSLILESASTNQTSMYLCASRTGQETQYFGPGTRLLVL.

V is TRBV11-2 and J is TRBJ2-2; possibly TRBD2 for D (5 bases). The CDR3 length is 13 residues. Per the germline V gene, CDR1 is SGHAT and CDR2 is FQNNGV. Trimming cost V 5 bases and J 4 bases, with 8 bases left between them. The CDR3 region is CASSREFTGELFF. CDR3 nucleotides: TGTGCCAGCAGCAGGGAGTTCACCGGGGAGCTGTTTTTT. Full variable domain (remainder filled in from reference TRBV11-2 and TRBJ2-2): EAGVAQSPRYKIIEKRQSVAFWCNPISGHATLYWYQQILGQGPKLLIQFQNNGVVDDSQLPKDRFSAERLKGVDSTLKIQPAKLEDSAVYLCASSREFTGELFFGEGSRLTVL.

The rearrangement joins TRBV19 to TRBJ2-7; no clear D. The V end lost 4 bases, the J end lost 5 bases, and 12 bases lay between the germline ends. The CDR3 loop spans 13 amino acids. Germline V lookup: CDR1 LNHDA, CDR2 SQIVND (reference sequence). CDR3 protein: CASSSGGGHEQYF. CDR3 DNA sequence: TGTGCCAGTAGTAGTGGCGGCGGACACGAGCAGTACTTC.

The V call is TRBV7-3, the J call TRBJ2-3; 11 nucleotides line up with TRBD2. The length of the CDR3 is 16 residues. V trimming: 5 bases; J trimming: 4 bases; junction bases outside the gene matches: 8. Germline assignment: CDR1 SGHTA and CDR2 FQGTGA. The CDR3: CASSAELAGASDTQYF. DNA for the CDR3: TGTGCCAGCAGCGCCGAACTAGCGGGAGCTTCAGATACGCAGTATTTT.

The CDR3 coding sequence is TGTGCCAGCAGCTTGGAGGTCTCCGAGACCCAGTACTTC. This translates into CASSLEVSETQYF. The chain carries TRBV5-4 and TRBJ2-5; D uncertain. The CDR3 is 13 amino acids. Deletions cut 0 bases from V and 5 bases from J, with 8 bases between. The germline gives CDR1 SGHNT, CDR2 YYREEE (reference sequence). The entire variable domain, with the rest obtained from reference TRBV5-4 and TRBJ2-5, is as follows: ETGVTQSPTHLIKTRGQQVTLRCSSQSGHNTVSWYQQALGQGPQFIFQYYREEENGRGNFPPRFSGLQFPNYSSELNVNALELDDSALYLCASSLEVSETQYFGPGTRLLVL.

The rearrangement links TRBV4-2 to TRBJ2-3; D remains unclear. V shed 1 base and J shed 4 bases, with 6 bases lying between them. CDR3 length: 13 amino acids. CDR1 is LGHNA and CDR2 is YNFKEQ in the germline V gene. The CDR3 here is CASSQVQPDTQYF. CDR3 DNA: TGTGCCAGCAGCCAAGTTCAGCCAGATACGCAGTATTTT.

This chain joins TRBV9 and TRBJ2-1; TRBD1 is a possible D gene (6 bases). This CDR3 has 14 amino acids. Germline V CDR1 and CDR2: SGDLS, YYNGEE. Between the trimmed V and J ends, which lost 2 bases and 4 bases, there was a span of 10 bases. The CDR3 loop is CASSVSRGYNEQFF. CDR3 in DNA: TGTGCCAGCAGCGTCTCTAGGGGGTACAATGAGCAGTTCTTC. The full variable domain, with the rest looked up from reference TRBV9 and TRBJ2-1, is DSGVTQTPKHLITATGQRVTLRCSPRSGDLSVYWYQQSLDQGLQFLIQYYNGEERAKGNILERFSAQQFPDLHSELNLSSLELGDSALYFCASSVSRGYNEQFFGPGTRLTVL.

This clone has more than one count but fewer than ten. The chain employs TRBV2 and TRBJ1-3, with unresolved D. Germline V gives CDR1 SNHLY, CDR2 FYNNEI. CDR3 length: 13 amino acids. The V and J ends lost 8 bases and 3 bases respectively, with 11 bases between them. CDR3 sequence (DNA): TGTGCCAGCCACAGCTTAGTTGGAAACACCATATATTTT. It translates to CASHSLVGNTIYF.

This clone has a handful of counts. The chain has TRBV29-1 and TRBJ2-1; 7 nucleotides align to TRBD1. Germline lookup yields CDR1 SQVTM and CDR2 ANQGSEA. The CDR3 runs to 13 residues. The J segment lost 3 bases and the V segment lost 3 bases, leaving 2 bases of the junction unmatched. The CDR3: CSVDWDSYNEQFF. The CDR3 coding sequence is TGCAGCGTTGATTGGGACAGCTACAATGAGCAGTTCTTC.

V usage is TRBV6-5 and J usage is TRBJ1-2; 9 nucleotides align to TRBD1. Germline V gives CDR1 MNHEY, CDR2 SVGAGI. This CDR3 contains 14 residues. The junction had 8 bases not matched to a gene; V was cut back by 5 bases and J by 7 bases. CDR3 amino acids: CASSPRDRDRGYTF. CDR3 nucleotides: TGTGCCAGCAGTCCCCGGGACAGGGATCGTGGCTACACCTTC.

This clone has a handful of counts. This chain uses TRBV28 with TRBJ2-5; 11 bases fit TRBD1. The J call may be in error: the DNA end matches TRBJ2-7 better. The germline V gene encodes CDR1 MDHEN and CDR2 SYDVKM. The CDR3 contains 14 residues. The CDR3: CASSLPGQGGEQYF. In nucleotides, the CDR3 is TGTGCCAGCAGTCTACCGGGACAGGGGGGCGAGCAGTACTTC.

The chain carries TRBV2 and TRBJ1-2; D might be TRBD1 (6 bases). CDR1 is SNHLY and CDR2 is FYNNEI in the germline V gene. Trimming pared 6 bases from V and 8 bases from J, leaving 31 bases between. CDR3 length: 18 residues. CDR3 in amino acids: CASSDNRGTIHSRDGYTF. In DNA form, the CDR3 reads TGTGCCAGCAGCGACAACCGCGGGACAATCCATTCCAGGGACGGCTACACCTTC.

This clone was found a few times. The chain employs TRBV10-1 and TRBJ1-4; D gene unclear. The CDR3 spans 14 residues. From germline, CDR1 is WNHNN and CDR2 SYGVQD (reference sequence). The V end was cut by 0 bases, the J end by 8 bases, with 10 bases between. CDR3 bases: TGCGCCAGCAGTGAGTCGATCGAAAACGAAAAACTGTTTTTT. Protein product: CASSESIENEKLFF.

The rearrangement links TRBV28 to TRBJ1-1; D not certain. This CDR3 has 14 residues. Germline CDR1 reads MDHEN; CDR2 reads SYDVKM. V lost 6 bases to trimming and J lost 6 bases, with 17 bases between them. The CDR3 region is CASSPPGIGPEAFF. CDR3 in DNA: TGTGCCAGCAGCCCTCCGGGAATCGGACCTGAAGCTTTCTTT.

This clone has just one count. The V call is TRBV7-9, the J call TRBJ1-1; weak D call: TRBD1 (6 bases). CDR3 length equals 15 residues. V lost 3 bases and J lost 4, with 15 bases in between. The germline V gene encodes CDR1 SEHNR and CDR2 FQNEAQ (reference sequence). The CDR3 protein is CASSLPNRVGTEAFF. The DNA of the CDR3 is TGTGCCAGCAGCTTGCCAAACAGGGTTGGCACTGAAGCTTTCTTT.

The chain couples TRBV19 to TRBJ1-2; unclear D gene. Per the germline V gene, CDR1 is LNHDA and CDR2 is SQIVND (reference sequence). The V end was cut by 5 bases, the J end by 2 bases, with 12 bases between. The CDR3 has 14 residues. The CDR3 spells CASSPAPKNYGYTF. The CDR3 region has the DNA TGTGCCAGTAGTCCTGCCCCGAAGAACTATGGCTACACCTTC.

The chain couples TRBV7-9 to TRBJ1-2; a possible D gene is TRBD1 (5 bases). Between the trimmed V and J ends, which lost 11 bases and 2 bases, there was a span of 9 bases. The CDR3 is 11 residues long. Per the germline V gene, CDR1 is SEHNR and CDR2 is FQNEAQ (reference sequence). CDR3 residues: CAGDSNYGYTF. In DNA form, the CDR3 reads TGTGCCGGTGACAGCAACTATGGCTACACCTTC.

The chain uses TRBV29-1 and TRBJ2-7; TRBD1 matches at 9 bases. Germline V gene lookup returns CDR1 SQVTM and CDR2 ANQGSEA. V was clipped by 3 bases and J by 6 bases; unmatched bases: 9. The CDR3 length is 14 residues. The CDR3 sequence: CSVDRHGTGFEQYF. The CDR3 coding sequence is TGCAGCGTTGACCGCCACGGGACAGGGTTCGAGCAGTACTTC.